The clone carrying this T cell receptor (beta chain) came up a few times. This sample is drawn from a study of patients and donors after allogeneic stem cell transplantation. V trimming: 1 base; J trimming: 4 bases; junction bases outside the gene matches: 3. This CDR3 region has 15 residues. Germline V gene lookup returns CDR1 SEHNR and CDR2 FQNEAQ (reference sequence). TCRdb ran MiXCR on the RT-PCR reads and lists one entry per CDR3 protein. The profile covers 800,000 to 1,000,000 distinct CDR3 sequences, with roughly 17% appearing a single time and roughly 6.4% taken by the ten largest. The sequencing sample was made of blood, either unsorted or a sorted T cell fraction (not recorded which). The V call is TRBV7-9, the J call TRBJ1-5; 8 bases line up with TRBD1. This clonotype was sampled from a human donor who was either an allogeneic HSCT recipient or a stem cell or donor lymphocyte infusion donor (not recorded which). It is not recorded whose cells these are; they may come from a transplant donor. CDR3 sequence: CASSLGQGLNQPQHF. CDR3 in DNA: TGTGCCAGCAGCTTAGGACAGGGGCTTAATCAGCCCCAGCATTTT.